This TCR beta chain came from a study of T cells after yellow fever vaccination. The CDR3 loop spans 15 amino acids. J was trimmed by 5 bases and V by 4 bases; bases with no gene match: 9. Germline CDR1 MNHEY, CDR2 SMNVEV (reference sequence). The study, taken as a whole, reports: A weaker but faster secondary response was observed, peaking on day 5 versus 15. Reappearance after the booster was observed for most primary-vaccination clones (96% CD4, approximately 90% CD8). Shared CD4/CD8 clonotypes were a small share, likely from convergent recombination.

TCR cDNA was made by 5'RACE template switching, adding a universal primer site and UMIs. MiXCR, applied by TCRdb to the 5' RACE reads, yields one record per CDR3 protein. Among 610,000 or so distinct CDR3 sequences listed, over 9% were seen once. Note on this clonotype: Its antigen is not identified.

Sequences were derived from PBMCs, sampled on the day of the yellow fever booster vaccination. This sequence was found in a man under 40 who received the YFV17D yellow fever vaccine. The chain is built from TRBV27 and TRBJ2-5; 8 bases align to TRBD2. CDR3 in DNA: TGTGCCAGCAGTTCCTCAGCGGGGGTGGGGGAGACCCAGTACTTC. Translation: CASSSSAGVGETQYF.